This T cell receptor (beta chain) is drawn from a study of T-cell reconstitution after alpha-beta-depleted transplantation in children. Notes on the study in general: The authors attributed T-cell counts and diversity one year after transplant mostly to newly produced T cells.

This clonotype was picked up many times. Its antigen is not identified. TCRbeta library preparation incorporated unique molecular identifiers. TCRdb ran MiXCR on the PCR reads and lists one entry per CDR3 protein. Of about 870,000 distinct CDR3 sequences in the sample, roughly 16% were seen once. The junction had 6 bases not matched to a gene; V was cut back by 2 bases and J by 3 bases. There are 15 residues in the CDR3. Germline V gene data show CDR1 as MNHEY and CDR2 as SMNVEV (reference sequence). This specimen consisted of PBMCs, mostly from graft donor cells, obtained 360 days after TCRalphabeta/CD19-depleted stem cell transplant. V gene TRBV27 combines with J gene TRBJ2-7; 8 bases map to TRBD2. The sequence was collected from a male patient younger than 18 who had a stem cell transplant for acute lymphoblastic leukemia, so the T cells may come from the graft donor. CDR3 DNA: TGTGCCAGCAGTTTAGTCCGGGGACTAGACTACGAGCAGTACTTC. It translates to CASSLVRGLDYEQYF.